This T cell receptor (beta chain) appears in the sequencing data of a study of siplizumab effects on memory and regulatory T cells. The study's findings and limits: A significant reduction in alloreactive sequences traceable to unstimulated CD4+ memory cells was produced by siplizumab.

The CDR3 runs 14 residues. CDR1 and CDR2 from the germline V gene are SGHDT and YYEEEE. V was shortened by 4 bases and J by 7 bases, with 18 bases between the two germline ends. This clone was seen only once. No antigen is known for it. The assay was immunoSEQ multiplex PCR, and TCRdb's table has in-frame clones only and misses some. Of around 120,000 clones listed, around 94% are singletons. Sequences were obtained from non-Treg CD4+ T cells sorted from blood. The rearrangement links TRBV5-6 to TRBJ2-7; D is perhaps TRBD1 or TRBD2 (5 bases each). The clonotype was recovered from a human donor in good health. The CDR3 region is CASSPGPSEREQYF. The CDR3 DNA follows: TGTGCCAGCAGCCCGGGACCCTCTGAGAGAGAGCAGTACTTC.